The 17 T cell receptor beta chains given below trace back to one sample, sequenced in a study of blood T cell repertoires in COVID-19. Generated by immunoSEQ multiplex PCR, the TCRdb table keeps only in-frame clones and is missing some. The profile shows approximately 160,000 clones, over 80% of them singletons. The sample consisted of PBMCs or T cells enriched from blood (not recorded which). The receptors stem from a woman aged 45-59 years who had recovered from COVID-19.

V and J are TRBV5-1 and TRBJ2-7; TRBD1 agrees at 11 bases. V gave up 3 bases and J gave up 1 base; unmatched junction bases: 3. Germline CDR1 SGHRS, CDR2 YFSETQ. This CDR3 is built from 15 residues. In DNA, the CDR3 is TGCGCCAGCAGCTGGGGGACAGGGGGGTCCTACGAGCAGTACGTC. Translating it yields CASSWGTGGSYEQYV.

This clone was observed a few times. V and J are TRBV7-2 and TRBJ2-4, with TRBD2 identical over 11 bases. The CDR3 runs 16 residues. Germline CDR1 and CDR2: SGHTA and FQGNSA. J lost 5 bases, V lost 5 bases, and 8 bases had no gene match. The CDR3 sequence is CASSPSPSGGQNIQYF. The CDR3 DNA follows: TGTGCCAGCAGCCCCAGCCCTAGCGGGGGGCAAAACATTCAGTACTTC.

The genes are TRBV5-4 and TRBJ2-1; the match to TRBD2 covers 16 bases. This CDR3 comprises 16 residues. Per the germline V gene, CDR1 is SGHNT and CDR2 is YYREEE (reference sequence). The ends lost 4 bases at V and 7 bases at J; junction bases unmatched: 5. Here the CDR3 reads CASSQGLAGGNNEQFF. CDR3 nucleotides: TGTGCCAGCAGCCAGGGACTAGCGGGGGGGAATAATGAGCAGTTCTTC.

The chain combines TRBV28 with TRBJ1-2; TRBD1 matches 7 bases. The CDR3 covers 13 residues. V shed 7 bases, J shed 2 bases, and the junction held 4 bases outside the gene matches. Per the germline V gene, CDR1 is MDHEN and CDR2 is SYDVKM. CDR3 sequence: CASNTGANYGYTF. CDR3 nucleotides: TGTGCCAGCAACACAGGGGCCAACTATGGCTACACCTTC.

J is TRBJ1-1 and V is TRBV12-3 or TRBV12-4; D unresolved. Trimming shortened V by 6 bases and J by 9 bases, and 14 bases separated the two germline ends. CDR3 size: 12 residues. The CDR3 here is CASRTANSKAFF. The DNA of the CDR3 is TGTGCCAGCAGAACAGCAAACTCCAAAGCTTTCTTT.

The chain links TRBV28 to TRBJ1-5; D gene uncertain. In germline, CDR1 is MDHEN, CDR2 SYDVKM. This CDR3 is built from 14 residues. Trimming removed 2 bases from V and 0 bases from J, with 5 bases in between. This CDR3 is CASSLLDSNQPQHF. Here the CDR3 DNA reads TGTGCCAGCAGTTTACTAGATAGCAATCAGCCCCAGCATTTT. The full variable domain, its missing parts supplied by reference TRBV28 and TRBJ1-5, is DVKVTQSSRYLVKRTGEKVFLECVQDMDHENMFWYRQDPGLGLRLIYFSYDVKMKEKGDIPEGYSVSREKKERFSLILESASTNQTSMYLCASSLLDSNQPQHFGDGTRLSIL.

The genes are TRBV18 and TRBJ2-2, with TRBD1 matching over 7 bases. This CDR3 has 15 residues. With V trimmed by 6 bases and J by 6 bases, 10 bases remained unmatched. From germline, CDR1 is KGHSH and CDR2 LQKENI. In DNA form, the CDR3 reads TGTGCCAGCTCTCAGAGCCGACAGGGCGCCGGGGAGCTGTTTTTT. Protein: CASSQSRQGAGELFF. Full variable domain (rest looked up from reference TRBV18 and TRBJ2-2): NAGVMQNPRHLVRRRGQEARLRCSPMKGHSHVYWYRQLPEEGLKFMVYLQKENIIDESGMPKERFSAEFPKEGPSILRIQQVVRGDSAAYFCASSQSRQGAGELFFGEGSRLTVL.

The chain joins TRBV11-3 to TRBJ2-7; D call uncertain. The germline CDR1 and CDR2 sequences are SGHNT and YENEEA. This CDR3 has 13 amino acids. V lost 3 bases and J 7 bases, leaving 13 bases between the germline ends. CDR3 sequence reads: CASSLPPSTEQYV. The CDR3 DNA reads as TGTGCCAGCAGCTTGCCCCCTAGTACGGAGCAGTACGTC.

The gene calls are TRBV10-3 and TRBJ1-2, with TRBD1 as a possible D gene (6 bases). Between the trimmed V and J ends, which lost 0 bases and 2 bases, there was a span of 19 bases. Germline CDR1 is ENHRY and CDR2 is SYGVKD. The CDR3 totals 18 residues. The CDR3 region has the DNA TGTGCCATCAGTGAGTCCCCGTCGACAGGCCTACAAAACTATGGCTACACCTTC. It specifies CAISESPSTGLQNYGYTF.

V is TRBV5-1 and J is TRBJ2-1, with a tentative D call TRBD2 (6 bases). Per germline, CDR1 SGHRS and CDR2 YFSETQ. The CDR3 runs to 14 residues. V was pared by 4 bases and J by 6 bases, with 14 bases between. The CDR3 here is CASSPGGASNEQFF. CDR3 DNA: TGCGCCAGCAGCCCGGGCGGGGCGTCCAATGAGCAGTTCTTC.

This rearrangement joins TRBV6-5 to TRBJ1-3, with 8 bases fitting TRBD1. The ends lost 8 bases at V and 3 bases at J; junction bases unmatched: 6. This CDR3 is built from 14 residues. Germline CDR1 is MNHEY and CDR2 is SVGAGI. The CDR3 nucleotides read TGTGCCAGCGGACCACAGGGGGTTGGAAACACCATATATTTT. Amino acid sequence: CASGPQGVGNTIYF.

About this clone: Additional DNA sequences in this sample encode the identical CDR3. V is TRBV5-1 and J is TRBJ2-1; no clear D. V shed 4 bases and J shed 9 bases, with 11 bases lying between them. CDR1 and CDR2 from the germline V gene are SGHRS and YFSETQ. CDR3 length equals 12 residues. The CDR3 sequence is CASSLTVVEQFF. CDR3 sequence (DNA): TGCGCCAGCAGCCTCACAGTGGTTGAGCAGTTCTTC.

This clone was recorded once. The CDR3 protein is CASSRRGGVNTEAFF. The CDR3 coding sequence is TGTGCCAGCAGCCGGAGGGGGGGTGTGAACACTGAAGCTTTCTTT. The chain carries TRBV5-8 and TRBJ1-1, with D perhaps matching TRBD1 (6 bases). Deletions cut 4 bases from V and 0 bases from J, with 13 bases between. There are 15 residues in the CDR3. Germline V gene sequence: CDR1 SGHTS, CDR2 YDEGEE.

This clone showed up just once. This chain links TRBV29-1 with TRBJ1-2; D not resolved. This CDR3 spans 13 amino acids. CDR1 and CDR2 from the germline V gene are SQVTM and ANQGSEA. Trimming cost V 4 bases and J 2 bases, with 11 bases left between them. CDR3 residues: CSVGAGANYGYTF. CDR3 DNA sequence: TGCAGCGTTGGAGCGGGAGCGAACTATGGCTACACCTTC.

The chain links TRBV18 to TRBJ1-6; 7 bases match TRBD1. The trim removed 3 bases at V and 7 bases at J, leaving 3 bases unmatched. Looked up from germline, CDR1 is KGHSH and CDR2 is LQKENI. This CDR3 spans 14 amino acids. CDR3 nucleotide sequence: TGTGCCAGCTCACCGCGGGACAGCAATTCACCCCTCCACTTT. This sequence encodes CASSPRDSNSPLHF.

The gene calls are TRBV7-9 and TRBJ2-5; 8 nucleotides line up with TRBD1. Germline V gene data show CDR1 as SEHNR and CDR2 as FQNEAQ (reference sequence). With V trimmed by 4 bases and J by 3 bases, 7 bases remained unmatched. The CDR3 totals 15 residues. CDR3 protein: CASSSKGQGKETQYF. DNA of the CDR3: TGTGCCAGCAGCTCCAAAGGACAGGGAAAAGAGACCCAGTACTTC.

This chain uses TRBV9 with TRBJ1-4; 7 bases match TRBD1. CDR1 and CDR2 (germline): SGDLS, YYNGEE. The V segment lost 3 bases and the J segment 10 bases; nucleotides outside the gene matches: 9. The CDR3 runs to 14 residues. CDR3 sequence reads: CASSAHPGGRKLFF. CDR3 DNA: TGTGCCAGCAGCGCCCATCCAGGGGGACGAAAACTGTTTTTT.